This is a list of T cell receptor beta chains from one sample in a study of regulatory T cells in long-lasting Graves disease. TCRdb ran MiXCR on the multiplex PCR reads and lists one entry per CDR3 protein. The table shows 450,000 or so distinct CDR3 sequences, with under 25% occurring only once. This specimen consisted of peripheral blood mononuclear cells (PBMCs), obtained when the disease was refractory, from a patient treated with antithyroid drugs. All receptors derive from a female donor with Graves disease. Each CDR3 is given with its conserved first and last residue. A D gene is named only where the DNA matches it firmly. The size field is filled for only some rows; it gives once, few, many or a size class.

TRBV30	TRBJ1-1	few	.	TGTGCCTGGAGTGTGTCCAGGGTTGAGACTGAAGCTTTCTTT	CAWSVSRVETEAFF
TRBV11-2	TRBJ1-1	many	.	TGTGCCAGCAGCTTTAGCGGCCTGAACACTGAAGCTTTCTTT	CASSFSGLNTEAFF
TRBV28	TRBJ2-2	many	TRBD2	TGTGCCAGCAGGGTTATTAGCGGGAGGCGTACCGGGGAGCTGTTTTTT	CASRVISGRRTGELFF
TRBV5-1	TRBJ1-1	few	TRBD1	TGCGCCAGCAGACCGACAGGGGTGGGAACTGAAGCTTTCTTT	CASRPTGVGTEAFF
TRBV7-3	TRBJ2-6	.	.	TGTGCCAGCAGCTTATATGAGGCGGCTGGGGCCAACGTCCTGACTTTC	CASSLYEAAGANVLTF
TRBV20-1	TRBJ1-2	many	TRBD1	TGCAGTGCGCCTACAGGGGGCGCGAATAATGGCTACACCTTC	CSAPTGGANNGYTF
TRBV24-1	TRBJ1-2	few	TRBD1	TGTGCCACCAGTGAGGGACAGGCAAATGGCTACACCTTC	CATSEGQANGYTF
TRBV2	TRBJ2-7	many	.	TGTGCCACCCAGGGGCCCGGGGAAGCTGCCTACGAGCAGTACTTC	CATQGPGEAAYEQYF
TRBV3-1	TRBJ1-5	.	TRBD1	TGTGCCAGCAGCCCGGGACAGGCAGATCAGCCCCAGCATTTT	CASSPGQADQPQHF
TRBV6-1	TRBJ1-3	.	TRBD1	TGTGCCAGCAGATCCGGGACAGGGGGGGGAAACACCATATATTTT	CASRSGTGGGNTIYF
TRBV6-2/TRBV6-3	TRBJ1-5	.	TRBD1	TGTGCCAGCATTATGGGACAGGGGAATCAGCCCCAGCATTTT	CASIMGQGNQPQHF
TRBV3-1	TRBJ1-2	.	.	TGTGCCAGCAGCCAGCAGCGACAGTCCCGCTATGGCTACACCTTC	CASSQQRQSRYGYTF
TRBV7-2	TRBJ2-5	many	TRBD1	TGTGCCAGCAGCTTAGGGACAGGGTCGAAGACCCAGTACTTC	CASSLGTGSKTQYF
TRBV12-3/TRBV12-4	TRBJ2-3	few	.	TGTGCCAGCAGCAGCTGGCTGAAAAACACAGATACGCAGTATTTT	CASSSWLKNTDTQYF
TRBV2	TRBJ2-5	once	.	TGTGCCAGCAGTGAGGCACAGGGTGGGAAAGAGACCCAGTACTTC	CASSEAQGGKETQYF
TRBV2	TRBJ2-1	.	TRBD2	TGTGCCAGCAGTGAGGAGCGGGGGGCCTCCTCCTACAATGAGCAGTTCTTC	CASSEERGASSYNEQFF
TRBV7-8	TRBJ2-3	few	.	TGTGCCAGCAGCACCGGGGGCCGAGCAGATACGCAGTATTTT	CASSTGGRADTQYF
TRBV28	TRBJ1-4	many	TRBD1	TGTGCCAGCAGTGGGGGACAGGAGAATAATGAAAAACTGTTTTTT	CASSGGQENNEKLFF
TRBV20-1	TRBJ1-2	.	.	TGCAGTGCTAGCCTTACTTGGGGCGCCCGTGGTGGCTACACCTTC	CSASLTWGARGGYTF
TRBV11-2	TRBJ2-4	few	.	TGTGCCAGCAGCCCAGCGGGTCTACCCAAAAACATTCAGTACTTC	CASSPAGLPKNIQYF
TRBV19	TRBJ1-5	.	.	TGTGCCAGTAGTATCTGGGCAGGGGATAGCAATCAGCCCCAGCATTTT	CASSIWAGDSNQPQHF
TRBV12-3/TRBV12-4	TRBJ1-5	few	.	TGTGCCAGCAGTCATGACAGGTGGAGGGGTAGCAATCAGCCCCAGCATTTT	CASSHDRWRGSNQPQHF
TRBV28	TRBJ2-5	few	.	TGTGCCAGCAGTTTACAAGGCCGGAGGCGTTGGGACTTC	CASSLQGRRRWDF
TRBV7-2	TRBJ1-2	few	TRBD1	TGTGCCAGCAGCTTCCCGGGACAGATAGGCTACACCTTC	CASSFPGQIGYTF
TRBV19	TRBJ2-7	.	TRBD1	TGTGCCAGTAGCCCGGACAGGGGGGCGAATCTGCAGTACTTC	CASSPDRGANLQYF
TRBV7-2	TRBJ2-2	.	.	TGTGCCAGCAGCTTACCCTACGAGAAGCTGTTTTTT	CASSLPYEKLFF
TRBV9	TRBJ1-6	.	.	TGTGCCAGCAGCCCACAAGACAGTTATAATTCACCCCTCCACTTT	CASSPQDSYNSPLHF
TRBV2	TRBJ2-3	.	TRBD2	TGTGCCAGCAGCAATGAAAGACTAGCTAGCACAGATACGCAGTATTTT	CASSNERLASTDTQYF
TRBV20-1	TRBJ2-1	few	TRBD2	TGCAGTGCCAACAACCCGGGAGGCTCCTACAATGAGCAGTTCTTC	CSANNPGGSYNEQFF
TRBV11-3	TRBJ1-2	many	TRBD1	TGTGCCAGCAGCCAAGCCGGGACAGAGTATGGCTACACCTTC	CASSQAGTEYGYTF
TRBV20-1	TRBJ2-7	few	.	TGCAGTGCCCCGGCTAGCGTCTTAACCTACGAGCAGTACTTC	CSAPASVLTYEQYF
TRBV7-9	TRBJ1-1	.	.	TGTGCCAGCAGCCCACACCAGAACACTGAAGCTTTCTTT	CASSPHQNTEAFF
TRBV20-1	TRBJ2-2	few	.	TGCAGTGCTAGAGAATTTATGAACACCGGGGAGCTGTTTTTT	CSAREFMNTGELFF
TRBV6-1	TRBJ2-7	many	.	TGTGCCAGCAGTGAAAGTGGAGGGCAACTCGAGCAGTACTTC	CASSESGGQLEQYF
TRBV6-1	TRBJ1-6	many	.	TGTGCCAGCAGTCAACAGGGATTTAATTCACCCCTCCACTTT	CASSQQGFNSPLHF
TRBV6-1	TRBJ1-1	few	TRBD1	TGTGCCAGTACCGGGACAGCGACTGAAGCTTTCTTT	CASTGTATEAFF
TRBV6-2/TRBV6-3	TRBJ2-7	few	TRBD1	TGTGCCAGCAGTTACATAGGAACCAGGGGGCCCTCCTACGAGCAGTACTTC	CASSYIGTRGPSYEQYF
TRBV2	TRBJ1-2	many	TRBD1	TGTGCCAGCAGTTATGACCTGGCAGGGGGCGACTATGGCTACACCTTC	CASSYDLAGGDYGYTF
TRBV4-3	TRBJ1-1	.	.	TGCGCCAGCAGCCAAATCACAGGCCCATGGACTGAAGCTTTCTTT	CASSQITGPWTEAFF
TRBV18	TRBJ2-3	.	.	TGTGCCAGCTCAAGGACAGCTAGCACAGATACGCAGTATTTT	CASSRTASTDTQYF
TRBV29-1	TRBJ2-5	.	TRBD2	TGCAGCGCCGTTGGCGGGGGGGAAGAGACCCAGTACTTC	CSAVGGGEETQYF
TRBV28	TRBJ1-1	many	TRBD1	TGTGCCAGCAGGGACAGGGGCACTGAAGCTTTCTTT	CASRDRGTEAFF
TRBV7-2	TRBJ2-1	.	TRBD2	TGTGCCAGCAGCTCCCCTAGCGGGAGGAACAATGAGCAGTTCTTC	CASSSPSGRNNEQFF
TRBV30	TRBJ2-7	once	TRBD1	TGTGCCTGGAGGACAGGGGGCTCCTACGAGCAGTACTTC	CAWRTGGSYEQYF
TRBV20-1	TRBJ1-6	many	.	TGCAGTGCGGAAGGGACACCGAATTCACCCCTCCACTTT	CSAEGTPNSPLHF
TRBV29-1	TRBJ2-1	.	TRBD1	TGCAGCGTTGGGTACGCACGGACAGGGGACGAGCAGTTCTTC	CSVGYARTGDEQFF
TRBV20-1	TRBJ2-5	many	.	TGCAGTCTGCACGGGGTCGGGGAGACCCAGTACTTC	CSLHGVGETQYF
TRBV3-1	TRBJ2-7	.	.	TGTGCCAGCAGCCCTGAATCCGTCACAACCTCCTACGAGCAGTACTTC	CASSPESVTTSYEQYF
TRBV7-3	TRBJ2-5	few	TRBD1	TGTGCCAGCAGCCAGGGACAGCCTTGGGAGACCCAGTACTTC	CASSQGQPWETQYF
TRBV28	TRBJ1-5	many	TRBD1	TGTGCCAGCAGCCAGGACAGGGAGGGTCAGCCCCAGCATTTT	CASSQDREGQPQHF
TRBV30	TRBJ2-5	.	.	TGTGCCTGGAACCAAGAAGGCAAAACAGCAGAGACCCAGTACTTC	CAWNQEGKTAETQYF
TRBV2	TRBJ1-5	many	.	TGTGCCAGCAGTGAACAGGCACCCTATCAGCCCCAGCATTTT	CASSEQAPYQPQHF
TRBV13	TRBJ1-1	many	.	TGTGCCACCGGAACCGGTGGGGCTGTGAACACTGAAGCTTTCTTT	CATGTGGAVNTEAFF
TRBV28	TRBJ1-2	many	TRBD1	TGTGCCAGCAGTTTGAGCGGACAGGGAGGATTCGGCTACACCTTC	CASSLSGQGGFGYTF
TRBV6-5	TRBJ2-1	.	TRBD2	TGTGCCAGCAGTTACCTAGCGGGAACCTACAATGAGCAGTTCTTC	CASSYLAGTYNEQFF
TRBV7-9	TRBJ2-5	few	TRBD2	TGTGCCACCCGGACTACCGCGGGAGATGGGACCCAGTACTTC	CATRTTAGDGTQYF
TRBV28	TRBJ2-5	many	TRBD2	TGTGCCAGCAGTTCGCCGGGACTAGGTCGCGAGACCCAGTACTTC	CASSSPGLGRETQYF
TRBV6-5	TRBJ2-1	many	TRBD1	TGTGCCAGCAGTTACCGGGACAGAACAACACTGAGCTCCTACAATGAGCAGTTCTTC	CASSYRDRTTLSSYNEQFF
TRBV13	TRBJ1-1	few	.	TGTGCCAGCAGCTTATCGCTGGAGGACACTGAAGCTTTCTTT	CASSLSLEDTEAFF
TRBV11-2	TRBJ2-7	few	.	TGTGCCAGCAGCAGAGCACAGGGAATCTACGAGCAGTACTTC	CASSRAQGIYEQYF